Sequencing of this T cell receptor beta chain was carried out in a study of T cells after yellow fever vaccination. The study's findings and limits: Across the CD4 and CD8 compartments, a small share of clonotypes was present in both. Re-detected after boosting: most primary clones, 96% of CD4 and about 90% of CD8.

Via MiXCR, TCRdb re-called the 5' RACE reads, giving one row per CDR3 protein. The repertoire holds under 400,000 distinct CDR3 sequences, with under 14% as singletons. The CDR3 has 16 residues. Germline V lookup: CDR1 LNHNV, CDR2 YYDKDF (reference sequence). V lost 0 bases and J 9 bases, leaving 15 bases between the germline ends. Turning to this clonotype: No antigen is known for it.

This sequence originates from a man between 18 and 35 years old who received the YFV17D yellow fever vaccine. The input for sequencing was PBMCs, taken on the day of the first yellow fever vaccination. This chain connects TRBV15 to TRBJ1-6; D gene unclear. The CDR3 DNA follows: TGTGCCACCAGCAGAGATCGGACGGGTTTGAGTTCACCCCTCCACTTT. This codes for CATSRDRTGLSSPLHF.